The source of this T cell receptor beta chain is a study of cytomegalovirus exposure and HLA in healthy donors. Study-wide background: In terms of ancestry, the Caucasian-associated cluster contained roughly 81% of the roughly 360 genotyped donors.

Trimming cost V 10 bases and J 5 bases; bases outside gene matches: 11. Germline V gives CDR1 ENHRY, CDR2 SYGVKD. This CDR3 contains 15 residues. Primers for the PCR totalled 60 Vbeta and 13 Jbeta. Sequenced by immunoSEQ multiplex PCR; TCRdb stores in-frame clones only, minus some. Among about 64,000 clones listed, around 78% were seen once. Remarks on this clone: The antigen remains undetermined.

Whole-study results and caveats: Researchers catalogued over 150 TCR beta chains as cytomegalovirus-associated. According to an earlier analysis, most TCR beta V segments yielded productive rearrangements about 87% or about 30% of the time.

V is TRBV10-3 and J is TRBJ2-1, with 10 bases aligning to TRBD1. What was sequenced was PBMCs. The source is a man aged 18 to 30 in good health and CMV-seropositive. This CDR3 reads CATGPGQGYDNEQFF. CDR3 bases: TGTGCCACCGGACCGGGACAGGGGTACGACAATGAGCAGTTCTTC.